This is a list of T cell receptor beta chains from one sample in a study of T cell responses to AZD1222 COVID-19 vaccine. Some clones are missing from TCRdb's copy, which holds only in-frame ones; the method was immunoSEQ multiplex PCR. Of under 200,000 clones listed, 75% to 95% are singletons. The sample in question was peripheral blood, obtained on day 0 of AZD1222 vaccination. These receptors were collected from an adult in good health. Each CDR3 is given without its conserved first and last residue. The order of the fields is V gene, CDR3 protein.

>TRBV7-3
ASSRREAGELF
>TRBV30
AWSRGLTSGTRGRYEQY
>TRBV5-8
ASSFWTSGSYEQY
>TRBV6-2/TRBV6-3
ASSYFNRGEQY
>TRBV6-1
ASSKAGISQPQH
>TRBV11-2
ASSLVGTGGDEQY
>TRBV7-7
ASSFGGETQY
>TRBV5-5
ASSLGRGRLIGTEAF
>TRBV7-8
ASRTGQGVIYEQY
>TRBV27
ASSFSSVNGYT
>TRBV9
ASSLSTGALEKLF
>TRBV6-5
ASSLDSTETQY
>TRBV30
AWSFGSRTGELF
>TRBV6-5
ASVSRGSREQY
>TRBV24-1
ATSEGTGRRDEKLF
>TRBV7-2
ASSYGSPDTQY
>TRBV27
ASSLEQGRGGYT
>TRBV6-5
ASRPTSSWGGEQF
>TRBV18
ASSRRQETQY
>TRBV5-8
ASSLSPYEQY
>TRBV5-6
ASNQQGGNYGYT
>TRBV4-1
ASSQGAGGEQPQH
>TRBV2
ASRRLDGIQETQY